This entry is about one T cell receptor (beta chain). V was shortened by 2 bases and J by 0 bases, with 5 bases between the two germline ends. This CDR3 has 14 residues. The germline V gene has CDR1 SEHNR and CDR2 FQNEAQ (reference sequence). The method was immunoSEQ multiplex PCR; TCRdb's version includes in-frame clones alone and lacks a portion of them. The sample carries about 52,000 clones, 90% to 95% recorded once. The data originate from a study of control samples from healthy donors and cancer patients. The rearrangement links TRBV7-9 to TRBJ2-1; D uncertain. The sequence was obtained from a man younger than 45 in good health. The sample taken for sequencing was blood. CDR3 nucleotide sequence: TGTGCCAGCAGCTTACCCTCCTCCTACAATGAGCAGTTCTTC. Translating it yields CASSLPSSYNEQFF.